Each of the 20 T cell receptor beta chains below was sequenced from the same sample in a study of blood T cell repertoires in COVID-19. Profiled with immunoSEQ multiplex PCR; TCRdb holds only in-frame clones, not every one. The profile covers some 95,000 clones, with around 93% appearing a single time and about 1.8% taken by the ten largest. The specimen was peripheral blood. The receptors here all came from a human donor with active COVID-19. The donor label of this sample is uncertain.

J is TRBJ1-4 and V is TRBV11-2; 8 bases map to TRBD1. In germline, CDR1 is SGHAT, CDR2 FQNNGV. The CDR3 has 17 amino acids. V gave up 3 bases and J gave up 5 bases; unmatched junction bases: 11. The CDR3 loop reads CASSLLGRGRGNEKLFF. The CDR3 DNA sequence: TGTGCCAGCAGCTTGTTGGGCAGGGGGCGAGGAAATGAAAAACTGTTTTTT.

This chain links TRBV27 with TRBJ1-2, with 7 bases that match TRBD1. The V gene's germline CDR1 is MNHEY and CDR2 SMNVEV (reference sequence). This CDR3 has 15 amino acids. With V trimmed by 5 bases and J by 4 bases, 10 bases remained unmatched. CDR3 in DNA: TGTGCCAGCAGTCCCCGACAGGGAAAGCGCTATGGCTACACCTTC. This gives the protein CASSPRQGKRYGYTF.

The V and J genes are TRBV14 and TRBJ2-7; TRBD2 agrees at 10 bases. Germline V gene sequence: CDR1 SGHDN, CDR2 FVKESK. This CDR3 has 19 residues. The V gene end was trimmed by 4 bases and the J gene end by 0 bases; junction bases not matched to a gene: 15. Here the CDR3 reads CASSLMLAGELDHSYEQYF. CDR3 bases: TGTGCCAGCAGCCTTATGCTAGCGGGGGAGCTTGATCACTCCTACGAGCAGTACTTC.

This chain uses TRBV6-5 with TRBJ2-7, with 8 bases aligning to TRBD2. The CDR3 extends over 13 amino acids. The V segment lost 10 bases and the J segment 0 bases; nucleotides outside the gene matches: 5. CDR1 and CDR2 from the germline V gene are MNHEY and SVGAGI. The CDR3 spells CAIGGGHSYEQYF. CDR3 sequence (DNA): TGTGCCATCGGGGGGGGGCACTCCTACGAGCAGTACTTC.

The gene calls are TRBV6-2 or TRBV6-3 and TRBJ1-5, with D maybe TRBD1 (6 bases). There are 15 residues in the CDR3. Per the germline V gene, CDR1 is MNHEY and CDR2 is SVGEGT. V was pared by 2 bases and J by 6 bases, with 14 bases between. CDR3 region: CASSYRTGNGQPQHF. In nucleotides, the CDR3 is TGTGCCAGCAGTTACCGAACAGGGAATGGTCAGCCCCAGCATTTT.

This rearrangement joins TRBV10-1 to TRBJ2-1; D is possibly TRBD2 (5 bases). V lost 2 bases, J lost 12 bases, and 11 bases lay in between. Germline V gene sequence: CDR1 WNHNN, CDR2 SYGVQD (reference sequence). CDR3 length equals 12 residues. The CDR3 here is CASSEDSRGQFF. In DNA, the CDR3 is TGCGCCAGCAGTGAGGACTCTCGGGGGCAGTTCTTC.

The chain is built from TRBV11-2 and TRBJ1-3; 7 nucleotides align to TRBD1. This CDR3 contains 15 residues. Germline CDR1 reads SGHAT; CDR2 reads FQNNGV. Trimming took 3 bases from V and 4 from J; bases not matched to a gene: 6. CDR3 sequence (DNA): TGTGCCAGCAGCTTGGCGACAGGGCAAGGAAACACCATATATTTT. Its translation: CASSLATGQGNTIYF.

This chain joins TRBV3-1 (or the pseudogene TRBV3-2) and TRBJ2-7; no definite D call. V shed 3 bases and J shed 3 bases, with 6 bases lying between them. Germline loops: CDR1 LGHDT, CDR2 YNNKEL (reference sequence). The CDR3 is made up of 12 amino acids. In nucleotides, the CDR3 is TGTGCCAGCAGCCAGTTCGTCTACGAGCAGTACTTC. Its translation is CASSQFVYEQYF.

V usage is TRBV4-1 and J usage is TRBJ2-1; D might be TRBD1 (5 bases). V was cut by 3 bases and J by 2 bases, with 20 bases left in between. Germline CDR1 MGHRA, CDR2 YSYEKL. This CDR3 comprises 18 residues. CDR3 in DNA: TGCGCCAGCAGCCAGGGGCTCAGAGACCCTCTGACCTACAATGAGCAGTTCTTC. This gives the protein CASSQGLRDPLTYNEQFF.

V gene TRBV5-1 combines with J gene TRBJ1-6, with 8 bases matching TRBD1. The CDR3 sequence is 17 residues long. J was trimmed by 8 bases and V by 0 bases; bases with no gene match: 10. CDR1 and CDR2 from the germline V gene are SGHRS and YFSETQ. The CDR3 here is CASSLAINRGGDSPLHF. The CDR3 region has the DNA TGCGCCAGCAGCTTGGCAATCAACAGGGGGGGTGATTCACCCCTCCACTTT.

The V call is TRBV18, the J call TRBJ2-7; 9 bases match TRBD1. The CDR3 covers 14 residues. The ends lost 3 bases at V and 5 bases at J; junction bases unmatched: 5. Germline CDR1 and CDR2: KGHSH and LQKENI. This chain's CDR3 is CASSPAGTGNEQYF. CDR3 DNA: TGTGCCAGCTCACCCGCAGGGACAGGGAACGAGCAGTACTTC.

The CDR3: CASSLDVAGGLEQYF. CDR3 coding DNA: TGTGCCAGCAGCTTAGACGTAGCGGGGGGGCTAGAGCAGTACTTC. This chain links TRBV7-2 with TRBJ2-7; 11 bases fit TRBD2. The CDR3 sequence is 15 residues long. The V gene's germline CDR1 is SGHTA and CDR2 FQGNSA. V lost 1 base to trimming and J lost 7 bases; unmatched junction nucleotides: 6.

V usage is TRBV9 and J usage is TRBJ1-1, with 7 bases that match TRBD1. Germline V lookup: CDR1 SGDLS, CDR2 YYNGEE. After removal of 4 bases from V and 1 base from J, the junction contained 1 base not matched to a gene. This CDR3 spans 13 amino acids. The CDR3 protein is CASSRDRNTEAFF. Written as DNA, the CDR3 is TGTGCCAGCAGCCGGGACAGGAACACTGAAGCTTTCTTT.

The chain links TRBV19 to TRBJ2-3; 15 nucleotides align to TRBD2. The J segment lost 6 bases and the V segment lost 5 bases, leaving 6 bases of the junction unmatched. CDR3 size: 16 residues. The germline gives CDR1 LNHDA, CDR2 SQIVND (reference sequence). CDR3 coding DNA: TGTGCCAGTAGTCTCCGGACTAGCGGGGGGGCGGATACGCAGTATTTT. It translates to CASSLRTSGGADTQYF.

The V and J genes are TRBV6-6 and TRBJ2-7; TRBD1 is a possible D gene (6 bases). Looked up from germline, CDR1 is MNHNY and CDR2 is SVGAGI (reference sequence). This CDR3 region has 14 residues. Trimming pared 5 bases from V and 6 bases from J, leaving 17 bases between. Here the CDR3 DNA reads TGTGCCAGCAGTCCGACAGGCCTTACCCTCGAGCAGTACTTC. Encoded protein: CASSPTGLTLEQYF.

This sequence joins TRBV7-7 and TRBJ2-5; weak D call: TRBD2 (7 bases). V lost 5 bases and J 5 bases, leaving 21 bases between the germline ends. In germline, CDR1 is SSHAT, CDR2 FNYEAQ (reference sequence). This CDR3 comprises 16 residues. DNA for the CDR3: TGTGCCAGCAGCCGCGGAACCGCGGGGGCGCAGGAGACCCAGTACTTC. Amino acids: CASSRGTAGAQETQYF.

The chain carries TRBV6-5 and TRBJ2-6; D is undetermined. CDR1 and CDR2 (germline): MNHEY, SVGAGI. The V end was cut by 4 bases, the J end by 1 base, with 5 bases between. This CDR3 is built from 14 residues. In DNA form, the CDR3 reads TGTGCCAGCAGTTTAGCATCTGGGGCCAACGTCCTGACTTTC. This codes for CASSLASGANVLTF.

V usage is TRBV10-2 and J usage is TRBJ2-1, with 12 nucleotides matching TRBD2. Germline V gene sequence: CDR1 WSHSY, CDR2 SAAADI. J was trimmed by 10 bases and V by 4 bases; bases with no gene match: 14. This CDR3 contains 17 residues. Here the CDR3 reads CASSVFGTSGSTGEQFF. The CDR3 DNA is TGCGCCAGCAGTGTGTTTGGGACTAGCGGGTCAACGGGGGAGCAGTTCTTC.

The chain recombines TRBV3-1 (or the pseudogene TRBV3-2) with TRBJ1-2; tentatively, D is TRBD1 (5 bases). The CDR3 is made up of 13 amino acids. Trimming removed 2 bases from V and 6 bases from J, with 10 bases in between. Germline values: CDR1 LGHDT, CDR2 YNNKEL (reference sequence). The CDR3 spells CASSQNRGDGYTF. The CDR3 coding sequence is TGTGCCAGCAGCCAAAACCGGGGGGATGGCTACACCTTC.

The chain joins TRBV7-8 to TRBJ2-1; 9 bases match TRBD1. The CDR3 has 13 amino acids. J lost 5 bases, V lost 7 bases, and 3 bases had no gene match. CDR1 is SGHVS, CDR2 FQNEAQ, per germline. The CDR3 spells CASNRDRDNEQFF. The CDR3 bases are TGTGCCAGCAACCGGGACAGGGACAATGAGCAGTTCTTC.